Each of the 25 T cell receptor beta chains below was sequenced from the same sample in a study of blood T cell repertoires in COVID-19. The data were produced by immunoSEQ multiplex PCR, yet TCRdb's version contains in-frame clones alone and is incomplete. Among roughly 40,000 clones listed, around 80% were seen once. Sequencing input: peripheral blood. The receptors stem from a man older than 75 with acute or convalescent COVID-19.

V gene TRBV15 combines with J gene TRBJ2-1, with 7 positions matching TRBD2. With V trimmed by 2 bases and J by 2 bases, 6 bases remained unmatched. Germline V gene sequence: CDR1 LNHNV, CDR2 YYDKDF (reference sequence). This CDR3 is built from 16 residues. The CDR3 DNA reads TGTGCCACCAGCAGAAGTAGCGGGCCTACCTACAATGAGCAGTTCTTC. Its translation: CATSRSSGPTYNEQFF.

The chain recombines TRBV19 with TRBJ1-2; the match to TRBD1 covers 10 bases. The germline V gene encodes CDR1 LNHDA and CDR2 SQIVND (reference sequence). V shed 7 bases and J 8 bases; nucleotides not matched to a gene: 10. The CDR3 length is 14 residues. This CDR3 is CASNDRGPARGYTF. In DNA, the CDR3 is TGTGCCAGTAATGACAGGGGGCCGGCTCGAGGCTACACCTTC.

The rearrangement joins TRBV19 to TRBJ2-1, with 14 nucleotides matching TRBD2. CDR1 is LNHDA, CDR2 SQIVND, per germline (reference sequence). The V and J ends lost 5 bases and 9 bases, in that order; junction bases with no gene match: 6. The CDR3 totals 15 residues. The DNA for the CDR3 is TGTGCCAGTAGTCAAGGACTAGCGGGAGGAGGTGAGCAGTTCTTC. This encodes CASSQGLAGGGEQFF.

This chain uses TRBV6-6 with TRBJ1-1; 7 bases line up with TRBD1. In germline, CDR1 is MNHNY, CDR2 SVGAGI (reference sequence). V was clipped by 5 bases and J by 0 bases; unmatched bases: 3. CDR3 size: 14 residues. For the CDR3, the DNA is TGTGCCAGCAGTCCGACAGGGATGAACACTGAAGCTTTCTTT. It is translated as CASSPTGMNTEAFF.

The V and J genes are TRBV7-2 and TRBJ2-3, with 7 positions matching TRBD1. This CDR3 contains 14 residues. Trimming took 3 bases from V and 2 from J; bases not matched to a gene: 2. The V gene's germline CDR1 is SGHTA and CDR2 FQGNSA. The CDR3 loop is CASSLGTDTDTQYF. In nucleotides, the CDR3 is TGTGCCAGCAGCTTGGGGACAGACACAGATACGCAGTATTTT.

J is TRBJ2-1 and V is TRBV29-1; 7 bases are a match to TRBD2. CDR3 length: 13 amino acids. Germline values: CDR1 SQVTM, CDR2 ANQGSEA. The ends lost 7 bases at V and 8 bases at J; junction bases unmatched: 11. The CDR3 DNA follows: TGCAGCGCTACCGGGACTACACAAGATGAGCAGTTCTTC. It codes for CSATGTTQDEQFF.

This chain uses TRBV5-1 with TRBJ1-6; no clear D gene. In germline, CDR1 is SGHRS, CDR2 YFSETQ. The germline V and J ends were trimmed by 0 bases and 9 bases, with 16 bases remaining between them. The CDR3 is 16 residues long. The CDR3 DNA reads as TGCGCCAGCAGCTTGGGGGCCACCGCGCTGCCTTCACCCCTCCACTTT. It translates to CASSLGATALPSPLHF.

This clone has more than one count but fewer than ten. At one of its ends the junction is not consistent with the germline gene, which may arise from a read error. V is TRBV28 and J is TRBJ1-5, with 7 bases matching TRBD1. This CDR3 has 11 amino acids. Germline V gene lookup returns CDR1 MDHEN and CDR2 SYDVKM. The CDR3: CASSKDRRYFF. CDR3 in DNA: TGTGCCAGCAGCAAGGACAGGAGGTACTTCTTT.

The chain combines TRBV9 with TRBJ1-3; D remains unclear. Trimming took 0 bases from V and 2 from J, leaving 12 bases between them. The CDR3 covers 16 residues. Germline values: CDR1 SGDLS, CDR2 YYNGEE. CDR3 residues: CASSVEPTLTGNTIYF. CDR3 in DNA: TGTGCCAGCAGCGTAGAACCGACATTGACTGGAAACACCATATATTTT.

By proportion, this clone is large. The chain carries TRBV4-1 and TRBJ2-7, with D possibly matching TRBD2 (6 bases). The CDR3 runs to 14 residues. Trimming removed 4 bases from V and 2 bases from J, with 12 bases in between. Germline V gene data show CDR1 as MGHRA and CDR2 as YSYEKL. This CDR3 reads CASSPSVITYEQYF. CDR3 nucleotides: TGCGCCAGCAGCCCTAGCGTGATTACCTACGAGCAGTACTTC.

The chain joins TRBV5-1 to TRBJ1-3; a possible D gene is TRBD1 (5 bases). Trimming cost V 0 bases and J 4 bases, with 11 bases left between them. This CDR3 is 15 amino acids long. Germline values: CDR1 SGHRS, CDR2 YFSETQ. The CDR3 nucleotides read TGCGCCAGCAGCTTGGTAGGGGATCTCGGAAACACCATATATTTT. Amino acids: CASSLVGDLGNTIYF.

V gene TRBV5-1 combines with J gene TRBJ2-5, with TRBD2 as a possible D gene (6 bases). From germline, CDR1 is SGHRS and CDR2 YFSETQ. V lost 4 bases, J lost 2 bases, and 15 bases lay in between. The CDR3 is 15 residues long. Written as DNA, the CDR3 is TGCGCCAGCAGCCACTTAATCGGGAGTCAAGAGACCCAGTACTTC. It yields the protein CASSHLIGSQETQYF.

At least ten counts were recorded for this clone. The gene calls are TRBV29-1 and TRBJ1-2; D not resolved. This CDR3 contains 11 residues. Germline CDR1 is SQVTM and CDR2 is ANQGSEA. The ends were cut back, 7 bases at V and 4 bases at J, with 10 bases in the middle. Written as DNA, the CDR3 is TGCAGCGATGGCTCCTTCTATGGCTACACCTTC. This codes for CSDGSFYGYTF.

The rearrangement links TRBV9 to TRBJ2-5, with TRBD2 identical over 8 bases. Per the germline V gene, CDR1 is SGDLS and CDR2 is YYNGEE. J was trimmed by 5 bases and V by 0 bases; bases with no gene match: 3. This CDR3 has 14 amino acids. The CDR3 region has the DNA TGTGCCAGCAGCGTAGGTCCGGGAGGGGAGACCCAGTACTTC. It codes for CASSVGPGGETQYF.

CDR3 in amino acids: CASSQVPQLAGGRNEQFF. CDR3 nucleotide sequence: TGCGCCAGCAGCCAAGTCCCTCAACTAGCGGGGGGGCGCAATGAGCAGTTCTTC. This sequence joins TRBV4-1 and TRBJ2-1, with 13 bases lining up with TRBD2. This CDR3 is built from 18 residues. Germline trimming cut 1 base from V and 6 bases from J; bases unmatched to any gene: 9. Germline V CDR1 and CDR2: MGHRA, YSYEKL.

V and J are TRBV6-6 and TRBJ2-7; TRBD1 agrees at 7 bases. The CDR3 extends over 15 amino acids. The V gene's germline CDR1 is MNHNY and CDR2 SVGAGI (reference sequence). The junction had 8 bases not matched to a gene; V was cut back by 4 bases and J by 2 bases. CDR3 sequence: CASSLTGQYTYEQYF. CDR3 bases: TGTGCCAGCAGTTTAACGGGACAGTACACCTACGAGCAGTACTTC.

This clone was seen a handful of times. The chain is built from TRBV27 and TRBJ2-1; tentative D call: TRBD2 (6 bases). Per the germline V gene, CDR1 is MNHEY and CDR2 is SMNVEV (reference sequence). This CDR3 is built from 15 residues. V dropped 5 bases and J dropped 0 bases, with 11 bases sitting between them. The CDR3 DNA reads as TGTGCCAGCAGTCCTAGCGTGAGCTCCTACAATGAGCAGTTCTTC. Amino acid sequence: CASSPSVSSYNEQFF.

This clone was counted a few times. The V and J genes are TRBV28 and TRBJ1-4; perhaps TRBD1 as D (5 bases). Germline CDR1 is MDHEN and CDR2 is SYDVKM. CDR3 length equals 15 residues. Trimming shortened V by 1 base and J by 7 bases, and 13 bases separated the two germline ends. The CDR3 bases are TGTGCCAGCAGTTTATTCAGGGCCGGCGGTGAAAAACTGTTTTTT. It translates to CASSLFRAGGEKLFF. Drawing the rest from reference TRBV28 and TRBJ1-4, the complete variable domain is DVKVTQSSRYLVKRTGEKVFLECVQDMDHENMFWYRQDPGLGLRLIYFSYDVKMKEKGDIPEGYSVSREKKERFSLILESASTNQTSMYLCASSLFRAGGEKLFFGSGTQLSVL.

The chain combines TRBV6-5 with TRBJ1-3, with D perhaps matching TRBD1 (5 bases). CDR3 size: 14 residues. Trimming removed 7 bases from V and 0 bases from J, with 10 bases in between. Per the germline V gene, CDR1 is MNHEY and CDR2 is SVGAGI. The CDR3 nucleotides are TGTGCCAGCACACGACAGTACTCTGGAAACACCATATATTTT. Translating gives CASTRQYSGNTIYF.

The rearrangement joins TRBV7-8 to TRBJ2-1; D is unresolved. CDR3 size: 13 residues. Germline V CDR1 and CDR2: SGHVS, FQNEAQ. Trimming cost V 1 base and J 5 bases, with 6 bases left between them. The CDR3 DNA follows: TGTGCCAGCAGCTTAGAATGGCACAATGAGCAGTTCTTC. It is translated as CASSLEWHNEQFF. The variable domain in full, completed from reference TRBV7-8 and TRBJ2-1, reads GAGVSQSPRYKVAKRGQDVALRCDPISGHVSLFWYQQALGQGPEFLTYFQNEAQLDKSGLPSDRFFAERPEGSVSTLKIQRTQQEDSAVYLCASSLEWHNEQFFGPGTRLTVL.

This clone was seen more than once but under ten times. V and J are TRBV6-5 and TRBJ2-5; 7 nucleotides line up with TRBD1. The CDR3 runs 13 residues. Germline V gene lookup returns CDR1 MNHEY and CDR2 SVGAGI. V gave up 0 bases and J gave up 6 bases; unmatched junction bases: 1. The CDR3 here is CASSYSRGQTQYF. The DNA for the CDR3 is TGTGCCAGCAGTTACTCTAGGGGGCAGACCCAGTACTTC.

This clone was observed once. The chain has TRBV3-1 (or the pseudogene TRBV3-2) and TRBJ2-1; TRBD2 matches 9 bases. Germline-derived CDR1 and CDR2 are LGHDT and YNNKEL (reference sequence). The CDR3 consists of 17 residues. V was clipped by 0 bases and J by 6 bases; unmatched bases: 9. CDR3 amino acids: CASSQESSGIGFNEQFF. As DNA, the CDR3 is TGTGCCAGCAGCCAAGAATCTAGCGGGATTGGGTTCAATGAGCAGTTCTTC.

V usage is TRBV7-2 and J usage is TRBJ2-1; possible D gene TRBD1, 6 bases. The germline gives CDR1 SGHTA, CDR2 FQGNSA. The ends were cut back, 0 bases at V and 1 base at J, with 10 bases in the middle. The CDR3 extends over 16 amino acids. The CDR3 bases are TGTGCCAGCAGCTTAGCAGGCAGGGGTTCCTACAATGAGCAGTTCTTC. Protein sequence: CASSLAGRGSYNEQFF. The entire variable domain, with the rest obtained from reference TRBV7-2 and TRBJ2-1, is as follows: GAGVSQSPSNKVTEKGKDVELRCDPISGHTALYWYRQSLGQGLEFLIYFQGNSAPDKSGLPSDRFSAERTGGSVSTLTIQRTQQEDSAVYLCASSLAGRGSYNEQFFGPGTRLTVL.

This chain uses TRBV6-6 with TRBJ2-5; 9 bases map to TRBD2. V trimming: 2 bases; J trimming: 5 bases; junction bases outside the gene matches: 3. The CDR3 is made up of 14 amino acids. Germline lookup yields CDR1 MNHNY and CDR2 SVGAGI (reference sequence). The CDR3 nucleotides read TGTGCCAGCAGTTACACGCTAGCGGGGGAGACCCAGTACTTC. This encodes CASSYTLAGETQYF.

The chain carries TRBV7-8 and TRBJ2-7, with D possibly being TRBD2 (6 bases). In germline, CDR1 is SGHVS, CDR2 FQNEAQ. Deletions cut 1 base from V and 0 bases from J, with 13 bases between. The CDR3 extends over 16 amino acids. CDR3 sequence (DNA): TGTGCCAGCAGCTTAGAACTAGCAGTGAGCTCCTACGAGCAGTACTTC. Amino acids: CASSLELAVSSYEQYF. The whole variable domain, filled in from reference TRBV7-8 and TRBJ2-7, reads GAGVSQSPRYKVAKRGQDVALRCDPISGHVSLFWYQQALGQGPEFLTYFQNEAQLDKSGLPSDRFFAERPEGSVSTLKIQRTQQEDSAVYLCASSLELAVSSYEQYFGPGTRLTVT.